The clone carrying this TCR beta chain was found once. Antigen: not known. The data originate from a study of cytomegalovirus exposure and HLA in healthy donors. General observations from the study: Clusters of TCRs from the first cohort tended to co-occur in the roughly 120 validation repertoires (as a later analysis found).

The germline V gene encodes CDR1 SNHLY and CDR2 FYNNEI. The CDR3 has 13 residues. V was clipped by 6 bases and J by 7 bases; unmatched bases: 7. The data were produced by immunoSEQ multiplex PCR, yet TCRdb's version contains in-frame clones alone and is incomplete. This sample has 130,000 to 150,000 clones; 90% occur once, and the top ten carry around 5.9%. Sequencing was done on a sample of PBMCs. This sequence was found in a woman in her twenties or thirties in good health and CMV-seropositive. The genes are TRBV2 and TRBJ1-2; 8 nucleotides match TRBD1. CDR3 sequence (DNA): TGTGCCAGCAGCGCCGGACAGGGACGTGGCTACACCTTC. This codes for CASSAGQGRGYTF.